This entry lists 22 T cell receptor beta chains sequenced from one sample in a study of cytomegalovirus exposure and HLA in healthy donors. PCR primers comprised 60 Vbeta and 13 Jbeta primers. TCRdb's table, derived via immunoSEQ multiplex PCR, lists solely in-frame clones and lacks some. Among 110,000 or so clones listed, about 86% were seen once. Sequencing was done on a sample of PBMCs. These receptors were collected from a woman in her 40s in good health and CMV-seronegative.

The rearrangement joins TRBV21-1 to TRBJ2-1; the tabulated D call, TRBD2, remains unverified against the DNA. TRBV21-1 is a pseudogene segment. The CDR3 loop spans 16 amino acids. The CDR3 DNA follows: TGTGCCAGCAGCAACACCAAGCGGGAGCTGATCAATGAGCAGTTCTTC. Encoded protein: CASSNTKRELINEQFF.

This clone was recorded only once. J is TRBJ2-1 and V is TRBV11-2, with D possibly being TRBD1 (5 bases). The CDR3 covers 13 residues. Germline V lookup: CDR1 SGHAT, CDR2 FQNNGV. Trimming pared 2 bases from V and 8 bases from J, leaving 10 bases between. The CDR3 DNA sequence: TGTGCCAGCAGCTTACCTACAGGTTATGAGCAGTTCTTC. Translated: CASSLPTGYEQFF.

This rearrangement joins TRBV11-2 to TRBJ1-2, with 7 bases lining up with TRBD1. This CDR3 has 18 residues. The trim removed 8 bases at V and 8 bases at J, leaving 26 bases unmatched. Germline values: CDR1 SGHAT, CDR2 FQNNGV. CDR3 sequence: CASSKIRDSPEKVGGYTF. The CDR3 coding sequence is TGTGCCAGCTCCAAAATTCGGGACAGCCCCGAAAAGGTTGGGGGCTACACCTTC.

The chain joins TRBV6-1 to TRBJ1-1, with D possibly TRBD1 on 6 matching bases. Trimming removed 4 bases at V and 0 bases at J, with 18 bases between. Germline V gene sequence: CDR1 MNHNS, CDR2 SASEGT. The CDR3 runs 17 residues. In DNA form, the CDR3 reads TGTGCCAGCAGTGCCCACGCGGGGGGCTTGATGAACACTGAAGCTTTCTTT. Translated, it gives CASSAHAGGLMNTEAFF.

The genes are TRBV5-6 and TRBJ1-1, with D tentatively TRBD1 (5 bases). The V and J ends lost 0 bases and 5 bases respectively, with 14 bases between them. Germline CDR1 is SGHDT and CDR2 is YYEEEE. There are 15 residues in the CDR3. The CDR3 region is CASSLGRVGGTEAFF. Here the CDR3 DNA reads TGTGCCAGCAGCTTGGGTAGGGTGGGGGGGACTGAAGCTTTCTTT.

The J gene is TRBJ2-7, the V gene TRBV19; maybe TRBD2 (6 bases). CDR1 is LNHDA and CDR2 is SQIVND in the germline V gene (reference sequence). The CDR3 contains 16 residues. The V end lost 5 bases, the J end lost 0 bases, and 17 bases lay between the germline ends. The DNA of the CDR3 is TGTGCCAGTAGTGGGACTTACCGAGGGCCCTCCTACGAGCAGTACTTC. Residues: CASSGTYRGPSYEQYF. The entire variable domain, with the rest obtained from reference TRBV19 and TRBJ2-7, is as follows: DGGITQSPKYLFRKEGQNVTLSCEQNLNHDAMYWYRQDPGQGLRLIYYSQIVNDFQKGDIAEGYSVSREKKESFPLTVTSAQKNPTAFYLCASSGTYRGPSYEQYFGPGTRLTVT.

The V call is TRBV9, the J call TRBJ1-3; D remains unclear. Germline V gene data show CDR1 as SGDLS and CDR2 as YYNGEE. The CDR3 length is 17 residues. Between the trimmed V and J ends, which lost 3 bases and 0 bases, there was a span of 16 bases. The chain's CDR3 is CASSASVADRSGNTIYF. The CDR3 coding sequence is TGTGCCAGCAGCGCCTCGGTAGCGGACCGCTCTGGAAACACCATATATTTT.

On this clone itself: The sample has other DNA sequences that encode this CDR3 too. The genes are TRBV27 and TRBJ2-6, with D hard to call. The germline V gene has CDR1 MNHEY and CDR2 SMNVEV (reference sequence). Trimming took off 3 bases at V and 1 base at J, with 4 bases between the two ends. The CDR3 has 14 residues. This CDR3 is CASSLSSGANVLTF. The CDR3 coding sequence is TGTGCCAGCAGTTTGTCGTCTGGGGCCAACGTCCTGACTTTC.

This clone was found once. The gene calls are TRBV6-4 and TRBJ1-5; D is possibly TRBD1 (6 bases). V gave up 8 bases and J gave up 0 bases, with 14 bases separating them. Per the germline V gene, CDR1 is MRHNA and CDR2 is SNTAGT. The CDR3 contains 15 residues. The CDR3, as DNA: TGTGCCAGCCGGACAGAACCATTTAGCAATCAGCCCCAGCATTTT. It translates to CASRTEPFSNQPQHF.

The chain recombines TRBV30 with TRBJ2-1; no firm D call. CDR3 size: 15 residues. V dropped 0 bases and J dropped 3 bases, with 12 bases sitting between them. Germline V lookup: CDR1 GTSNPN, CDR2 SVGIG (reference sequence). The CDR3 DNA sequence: TGTGCCTGGAGTGTACGAAAAGGAGTCTACAATGAGCAGTTCTTC. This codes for CAWSVRKGVYNEQFF.

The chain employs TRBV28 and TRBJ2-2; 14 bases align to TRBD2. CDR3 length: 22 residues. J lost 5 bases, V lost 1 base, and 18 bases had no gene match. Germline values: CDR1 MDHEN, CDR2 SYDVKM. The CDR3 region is CASSLFPTGTSGSPRKTGELFF. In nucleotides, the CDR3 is TGTGCCAGCAGTTTATTCCCTACCGGGACTAGCGGGAGCCCCCGAAAGACCGGGGAGCTGTTTTTT.

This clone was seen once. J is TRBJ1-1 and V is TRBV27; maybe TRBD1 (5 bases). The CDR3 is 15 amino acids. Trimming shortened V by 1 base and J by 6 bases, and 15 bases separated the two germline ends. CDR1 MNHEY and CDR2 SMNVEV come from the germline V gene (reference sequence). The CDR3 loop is CASSLYGTGGAEAFF. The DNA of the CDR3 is TGTGCCAGCAGTTTATACGGGACGGGGGGGGCTGAAGCTTTCTTT.

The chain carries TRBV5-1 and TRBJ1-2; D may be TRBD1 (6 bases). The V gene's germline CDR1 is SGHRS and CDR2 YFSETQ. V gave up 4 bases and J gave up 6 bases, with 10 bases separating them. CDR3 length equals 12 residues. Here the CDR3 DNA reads TGCGCCAGCAGCCTACACAGGGATGGCTACACCTTC. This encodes CASSLHRDGYTF.

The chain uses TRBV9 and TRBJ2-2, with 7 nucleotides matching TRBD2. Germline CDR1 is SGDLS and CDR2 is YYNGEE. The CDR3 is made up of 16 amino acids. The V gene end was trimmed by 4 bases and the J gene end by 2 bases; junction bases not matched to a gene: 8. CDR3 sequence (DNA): TGTGCCAGCAGCCCCCGAGCGGGACTTAACACCGGGGAGCTGTTTTTT. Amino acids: CASSPRAGLNTGELFF.

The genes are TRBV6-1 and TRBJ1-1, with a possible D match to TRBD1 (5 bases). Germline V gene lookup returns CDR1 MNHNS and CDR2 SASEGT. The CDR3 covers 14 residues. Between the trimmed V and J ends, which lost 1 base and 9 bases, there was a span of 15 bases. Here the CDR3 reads CASSEEWAQAKAFF. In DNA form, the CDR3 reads TGTGCCAGCAGTGAAGAATGGGCACAGGCCAAAGCTTTCTTT.

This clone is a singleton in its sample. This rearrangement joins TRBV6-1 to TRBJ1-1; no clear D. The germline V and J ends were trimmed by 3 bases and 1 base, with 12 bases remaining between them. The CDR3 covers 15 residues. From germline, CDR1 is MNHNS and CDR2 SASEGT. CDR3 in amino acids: CASSDEVGGNTEAFF. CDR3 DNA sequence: TGTGCCAGCAGTGATGAGGTGGGAGGGAACACTGAAGCTTTCTTT.

Written as DNA, the CDR3 is TGCGCCAGCAGCCAAGAACGGATCGACAGGGGCGTCTACGAGCAGTACTTC. Translating gives CASSQERIDRGVYEQYF. The J gene is TRBJ2-7, the V gene TRBV4-3; 8 bases fit TRBD1. With V trimmed by 0 bases and J by 3 bases, 10 bases remained unmatched. In germline, CDR1 is LGHNA, CDR2 YSLEER. The CDR3 runs 17 residues.

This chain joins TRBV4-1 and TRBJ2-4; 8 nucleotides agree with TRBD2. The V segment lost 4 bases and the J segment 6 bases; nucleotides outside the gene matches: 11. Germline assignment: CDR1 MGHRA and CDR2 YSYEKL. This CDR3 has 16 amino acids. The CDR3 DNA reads TGCGCCAGCAGCCCTGAACCCGGGACTAGAAGAAACATTCAGTACTTC. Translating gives CASSPEPGTRRNIQYF.

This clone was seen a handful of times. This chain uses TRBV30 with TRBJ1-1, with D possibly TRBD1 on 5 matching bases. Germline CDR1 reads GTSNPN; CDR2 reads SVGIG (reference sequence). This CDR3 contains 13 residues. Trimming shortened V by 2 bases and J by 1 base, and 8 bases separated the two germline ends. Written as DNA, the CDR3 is TGTGCCTGGAGTCCAGGGCCGAACACTGAAGCTTTCTTT. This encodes CAWSPGPNTEAFF.

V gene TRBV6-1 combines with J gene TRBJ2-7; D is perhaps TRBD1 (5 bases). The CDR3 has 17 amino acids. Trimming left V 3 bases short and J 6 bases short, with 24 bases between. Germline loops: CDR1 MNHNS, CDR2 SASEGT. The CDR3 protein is CASSERKTNKGAGEQYF. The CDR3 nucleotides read TGTGCCAGCAGTGAGCGAAAGACGAACAAAGGGGCCGGCGAGCAGTACTTC.

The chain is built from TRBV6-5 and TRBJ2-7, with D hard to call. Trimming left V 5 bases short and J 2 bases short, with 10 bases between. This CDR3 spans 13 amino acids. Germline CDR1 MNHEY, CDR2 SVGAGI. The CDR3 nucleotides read TGTGCCAGCAGTACACAGAGACCCTACGAGCAGTACTTC. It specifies CASSTQRPYEQYF.

CDR3 bases: TGTGCCAGTAGCCGAGCTGCTGCCTACAATGAGCAGTTCTTC. Translating gives CASSRAAAYNEQFF. The chain recombines TRBV19 with TRBJ2-1, with D unclear. Germline V gives CDR1 LNHDA, CDR2 SQIVND (reference sequence). V was clipped by 6 bases and J by 2 bases, with 11 bases between them. This CDR3 contains 14 residues.